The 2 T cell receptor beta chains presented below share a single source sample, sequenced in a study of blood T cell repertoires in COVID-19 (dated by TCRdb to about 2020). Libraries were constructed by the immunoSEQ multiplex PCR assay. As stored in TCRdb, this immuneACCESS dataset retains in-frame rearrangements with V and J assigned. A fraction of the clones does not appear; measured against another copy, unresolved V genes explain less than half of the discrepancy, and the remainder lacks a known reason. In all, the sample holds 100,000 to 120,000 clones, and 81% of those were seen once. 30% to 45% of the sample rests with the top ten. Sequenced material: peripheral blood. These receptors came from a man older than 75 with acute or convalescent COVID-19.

CDR3 in DNA: TGTGCCAGCAGTGGGGATACTAGCGGGAGGAGAACCGGGGAGCTGTTTTTT. Protein sequence: CASSGDTSGRRTGELFF. The gene calls are TRBV25-1 and TRBJ2-2, with TRBD2 identical over 12 bases. The length of the CDR3 is 17 residues. V dropped 4 bases and J dropped 5; count of bases not matched to a gene: 8. The germline V gene encodes CDR1 MGHDK and CDR2 SYGVNS.

Here the CDR3 DNA reads TGCGCCACACGTCCAACAGGGAGTTCTCTACGGGAGCAGTACTTC. As protein: CATRPTGSSLREQYF. V usage is TRBV5-1 and J usage is TRBJ2-7; a possible D gene is TRBD1 (6 bases). The CDR3 totals 15 residues. The germline V gene encodes CDR1 SGHRS and CDR2 YFSETQ. V lost 9 bases and J lost 7, with 26 bases in between.